This T cell receptor (beta chain) stems from a study of identical twins. Trimming stripped 6 bases from V and 4 bases from J, with 11 bases between. This CDR3 region has 12 residues. Germline assignment: CDR1 DFQATT and CDR2 SNEGSKA (reference sequence). This clonotype was seen a handful of times. Template switching added a universal primer binding site, and final cDNA carried unique molecular identifiers. One entry per CDR3 protein, called by TCRdb with MiXCR from the 5' RACE reads. The data hold just over 450,000 distinct CDR3 sequences, with over 12% observed a single time. The same sample was also studied in work on yellow fever vaccine responses in identical twins.

The clonotype originates from a woman between 18 and 29 years old in good health. V and J are TRBV20-1 and TRBJ2-3; a possible D gene is TRBD2 (5 bases). The sequenced sample was CD4+ T cells sorted from blood. The CDR3 DNA reads TGCAGTGCCCTTGGGAGTGCAGATACGCAGTATTTT. As protein: CSALGSADTQYF.